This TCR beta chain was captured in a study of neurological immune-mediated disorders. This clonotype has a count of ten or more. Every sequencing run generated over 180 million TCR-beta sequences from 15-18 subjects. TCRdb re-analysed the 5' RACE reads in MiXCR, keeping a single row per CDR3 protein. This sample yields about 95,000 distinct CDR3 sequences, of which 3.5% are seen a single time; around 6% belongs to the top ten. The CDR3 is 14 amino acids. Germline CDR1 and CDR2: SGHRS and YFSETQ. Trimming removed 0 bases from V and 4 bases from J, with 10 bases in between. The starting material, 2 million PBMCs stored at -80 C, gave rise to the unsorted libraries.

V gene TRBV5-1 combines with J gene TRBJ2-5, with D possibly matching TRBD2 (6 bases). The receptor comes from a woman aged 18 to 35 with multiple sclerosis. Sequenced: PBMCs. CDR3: CASSLVGSGETQYF. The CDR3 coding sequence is TGCGCCAGCAGCTTGGTCGGGAGTGGAGAGACCCAGTACTTC.